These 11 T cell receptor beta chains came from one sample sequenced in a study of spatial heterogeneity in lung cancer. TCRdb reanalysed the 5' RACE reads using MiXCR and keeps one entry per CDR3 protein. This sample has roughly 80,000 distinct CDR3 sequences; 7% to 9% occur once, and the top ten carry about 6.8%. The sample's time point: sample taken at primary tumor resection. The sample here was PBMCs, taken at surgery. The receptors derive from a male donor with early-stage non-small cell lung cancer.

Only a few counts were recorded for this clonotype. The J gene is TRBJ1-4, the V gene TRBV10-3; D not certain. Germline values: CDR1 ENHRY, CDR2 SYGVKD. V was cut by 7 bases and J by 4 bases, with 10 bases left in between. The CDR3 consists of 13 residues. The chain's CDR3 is CAITRAVNEKLFF. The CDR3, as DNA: TGTGCCATCACGCGGGCCGTTAATGAAAAACTGTTTTTT.

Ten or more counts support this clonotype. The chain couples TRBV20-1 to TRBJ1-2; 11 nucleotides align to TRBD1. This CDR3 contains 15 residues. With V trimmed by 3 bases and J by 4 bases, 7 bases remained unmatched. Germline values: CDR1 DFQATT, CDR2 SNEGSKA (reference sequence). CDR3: CSARVPGQGVYGYTF. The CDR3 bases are TGCAGTGCTAGGGTCCCGGGACAGGGGGTCTATGGCTACACCTTC.

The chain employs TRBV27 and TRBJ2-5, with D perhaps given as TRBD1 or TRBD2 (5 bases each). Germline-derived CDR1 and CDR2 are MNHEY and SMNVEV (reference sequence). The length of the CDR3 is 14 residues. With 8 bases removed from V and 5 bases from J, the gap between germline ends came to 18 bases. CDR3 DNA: TGTGCCAGCTGGCCCTACGGGGCTCGGGAGACCCAGTACTTC. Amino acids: CASWPYGARETQYF.

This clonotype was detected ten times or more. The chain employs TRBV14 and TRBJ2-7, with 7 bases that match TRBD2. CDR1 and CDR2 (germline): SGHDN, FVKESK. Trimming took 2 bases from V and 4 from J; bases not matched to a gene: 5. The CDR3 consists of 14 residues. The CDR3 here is CASSQQPGGYEQYF. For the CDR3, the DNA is TGTGCCAGCAGCCAACAACCCGGGGGGTACGAGCAGTACTTC.

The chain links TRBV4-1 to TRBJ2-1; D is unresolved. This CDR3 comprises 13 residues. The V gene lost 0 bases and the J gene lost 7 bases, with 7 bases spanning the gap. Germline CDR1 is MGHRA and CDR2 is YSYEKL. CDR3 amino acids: CASSQEGPNEQFF. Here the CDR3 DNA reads TGCGCCAGCAGCCAAGAGGGCCCGAATGAGCAGTTCTTC.

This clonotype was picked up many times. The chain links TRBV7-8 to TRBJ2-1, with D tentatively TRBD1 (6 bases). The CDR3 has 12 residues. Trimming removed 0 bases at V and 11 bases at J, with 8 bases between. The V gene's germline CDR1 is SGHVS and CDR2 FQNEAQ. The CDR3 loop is CASSLARDKQFF. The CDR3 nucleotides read TGTGCCAGCAGCTTAGCAAGGGACAAGCAGTTCTTC.

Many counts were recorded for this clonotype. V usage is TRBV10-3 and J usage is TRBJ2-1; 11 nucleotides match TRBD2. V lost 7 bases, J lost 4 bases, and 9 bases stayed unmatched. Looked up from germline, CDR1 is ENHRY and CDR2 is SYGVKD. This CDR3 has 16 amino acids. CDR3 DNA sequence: TGTGCCATCAACCCCACCCTAGCGGGAGGTTACAATGAGCAGTTCTTC. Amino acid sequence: CAINPTLAGGYNEQFF.

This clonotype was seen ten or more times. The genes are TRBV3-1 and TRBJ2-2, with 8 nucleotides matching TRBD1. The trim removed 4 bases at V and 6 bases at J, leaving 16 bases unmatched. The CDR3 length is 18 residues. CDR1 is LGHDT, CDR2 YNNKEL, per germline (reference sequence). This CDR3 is CASSPQAGTGSRPGELFF. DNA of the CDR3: TGTGCCAGCAGCCCTCAAGCCGGGACAGGATCGAGGCCCGGGGAGCTGTTTTTT.

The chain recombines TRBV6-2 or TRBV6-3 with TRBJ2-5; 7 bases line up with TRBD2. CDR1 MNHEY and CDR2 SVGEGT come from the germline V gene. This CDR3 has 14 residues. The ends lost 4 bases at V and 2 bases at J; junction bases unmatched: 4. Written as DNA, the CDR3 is TGTGCCAGCAGTTCACGGGGGGAACAAGAGACCCAGTACTTC. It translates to CASSSRGEQETQYF.

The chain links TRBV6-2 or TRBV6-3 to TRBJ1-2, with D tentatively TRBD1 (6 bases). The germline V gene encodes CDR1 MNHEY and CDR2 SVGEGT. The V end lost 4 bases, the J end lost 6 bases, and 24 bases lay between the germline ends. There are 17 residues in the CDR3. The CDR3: CASSSPRKTGGRDGYTF. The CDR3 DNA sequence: TGTGCCAGCAGTTCGCCGCGGAAGACAGGAGGGCGTGATGGCTACACCTTC.

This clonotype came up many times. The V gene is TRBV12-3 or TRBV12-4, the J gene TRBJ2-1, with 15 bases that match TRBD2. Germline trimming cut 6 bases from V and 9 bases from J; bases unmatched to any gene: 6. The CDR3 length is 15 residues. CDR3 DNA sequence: TGTGCCAGCAGCCGGGGACTAGCGGGAGGAAGTGAGCAGTTCTTC. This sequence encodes CASSRGLAGGSEQFF.